The entry below describes one T cell receptor beta chain. What it binds is unknown. V was clipped by 1 base and J by 1 base, with 11 bases between them. The CDR3 length is 15 residues. Germline V gives CDR1 LGHNA, CDR2 YSLEER. It was with a sample-barcoded 5' primer and a J-beta primer mix that a second PCR of roughly 6 to 12 cycles was run. MiXCR, applied by TCRdb to the 5' RACE reads, yields one record per CDR3 protein. The repertoire has 650,000 to 800,000 distinct CDR3 sequences, under 55% of them found once; the top ten carry nearly 20%. The data derive from a study of blood T cells in healthy people across ages. The study, taken as a whole, reports: Expanded clonotype changes were possibly confounded by unknown donor CMV status. Higher diversity and more naive CD4+ cells were features of long-lived donors, compared to aged donors.

This receptor was taken from a man in his sixties in good health. The sequencing sample was made of blood. The rearrangement joins TRBV4-3 to TRBJ2-7, with D hard to call. This CDR3 reads CASSQVRAASYEQYF. Here the CDR3 DNA reads TGCGCCAGCAGCCAAGTAAGGGCAGCATCCTACGAGCAGTACTTC.